This TCR beta chain was captured by sequencing in a study of blood T cell repertoires in COVID-19. Study context: Acute and convalescent COVID-19 specimens originated in the United States, Italy and Spain. The cDNA or gDNA used as material had been derived from T cells, B-cell-depleted T cells, or PBMCs.

This CDR3 has 15 amino acids. V was clipped by 3 bases and J by 1 base; unmatched bases: 5. Germline V CDR1 and CDR2: SGDLS, YYNGEE. Methods used by the authors: Estimated nucleated cell counts came from reference gene primer amplification. The table came from immunoSEQ multiplex PCR; TCRdb's copy has only in-frame clones and leaves some out. V, J and clone size are taken as reported in that table, and D and trimming were inferred from the DNA itself. The table shows about 75,000 clones, with around 84% occurring only once. This sequence joins TRBV9 and TRBJ2-5, with 8 bases lining up with TRBD2. Sample: peripheral blood. This receptor was obtained from a woman aged 50 to 60 with acute or convalescent COVID-19. CDR3 in DNA: TGTGCCAGCAGCGCCCCTCTAGCGGGCCAAGAGACCCAGTACTTC. This encodes CASSAPLAGQETQYF.